The rows below give T cell receptor beta chains drawn from one sample of a study of cytomegalovirus exposure and HLA in healthy donors. TCRdb's copy holds only in-frame clones and misses some; the assay was immunoSEQ multiplex PCR. The repertoire includes roughly 110,000 clones, around two thirds of them detected once, and around 13% sits in the top ten. Sequencing was performed on PBMCs. These TCRs come from a woman aged 40 to 49 in good health and CMV-seropositive. The CDR3 runs from the conserved cysteine through the conserved F or W. A D gene is named only where the DNA matches it firmly. Where a row states a size, it is once, few, many or the class of an expanded clone; other rows omit it.

j_call | clone_size | d_call | v_call | cdr3_aa | cdr3_nt
TRBJ2-6 | few | . | TRBV2 | CATHQGSGANVLTF | TGTGCCACTCATCAGGGGTCTGGGGCCAACGTCCTGACTTTC
TRBJ2-2 | . | . | TRBV5-4 | CASSAGGGGLGGELFF | TGTGCCAGCAGCGCGGGGGGAGGGGGCCTAGGAGGGGAGCTGTTTTTT
TRBJ1-1 | . | . | TRBV5-1 | CASSLTGQGEAFF | TGCGCCAGCAGCTTAACAGGGCAGGGTGAAGCTTTCTTT
TRBJ2-1 | . | . | TRBV5-4 | CASSELGLNYNEQFF | TGTGCCAGCAGCGAACTTGGACTAAACTACAATGAGCAGTTCTTC
TRBJ1-2 | . | . | TRBV7-9 | CASSLGDFLWGYTF | TGTGCCAGCAGCTTAGGGGACTTCCTTTGGGGCTACACCTTC
TRBJ2-7 | . | . | TRBV5-1 | CASSLRELTYEQYF | TGCGCCAGCAGCTTGCGGGAACTGACCTACGAGCAGTACTTC
TRBJ1-6 | . | . | TRBV7-2 | CASSSRGAYNSPLHF | TGTGCCAGCAGCTCCAGGGGCGCCTATAATTCACCCCTCCACTTT
TRBJ1-1 | . | . | TRBV4-1 | CASSQTQNTEAFF | TGCGCCAGCAGCCAAACACAGAACACTGAAGCTTTCTTT
TRBJ2-7 | . | TRBD2 | TRBV27 | CASSPTRGGFNEQYF | TGTGCCAGCAGTCCCACGCGGGGAGGGTTCAACGAGCAGTACTTC
TRBJ2-3 | . | TRBD2 | TRBV5-4 | CASSSGPLAGGTDTQYF | TGTGCCAGCAGCTCAGGGCCTCTAGCGGGGGGCACAGATACGCAGTATTTT
TRBJ1-1 | few | . | TRBV11-2 | CASSLVRNTEAFF | TGTGCCAGCAGCTTAGTTAGGAACACTGAAGCTTTCTTT
TRBJ2-3 | . | TRBD1 | TRBV6-5 | CASRRQGARADTQYF | TGTGCCAGCAGAAGACAGGGAGCGCGGGCAGATACGCAGTATTTT
TRBJ1-5 | few | . | TRBV7-2 | CASTPRAGLGQPQHF | TGTGCCAGCACCCCCAGGGCGGGGCTTGGTCAGCCCCAGCATTTT
TRBJ1-2 | . | . | TRBV5-1 | CASSLVSDSYNYGYTF | TGCGCCAGCAGCTTGGTGTCGGACAGCTATAACTATGGCTACACCTTC
TRBJ2-7 | . | . | TRBV4-2 | CASSQIGGGEQYF | TGTGCCAGCAGCCAAATCGGAGGAGGGGAGCAGTACTTC
TRBJ2-6 | . | TRBD1 | TRBV19 | CASSTGQSGANVLTF | TGTGCCAGTAGTACGGGACAGTCTGGGGCCAACGTCCTGACTTTC
TRBJ1-1 | . | . | TRBV4-1 | CASSLAPLNTEAFF | TGCGCCAGCAGCTTAGCCCCATTGAACACTGAAGCTTTCTTT
TRBJ2-7 | . | . | TRBV5-1 | CASSLAGRPYEQYF | TGCGCCAGCAGCTTGGCGGGTCGACCCTACGAGCAGTACTTC
TRBJ1-1 | . | . | TRBV30 | CAWSSAGANLNTEAFF | TGTGCCTGGAGTTCCGCGGGAGCGAACTTGAACACTGAAGCTTTCTTT
TRBJ1-6 | . | . | TRBV6-1 | CASFRGSDNSPLHF | TGTGCCAGCTTCAGGGGATCTGATAATTCACCCCTCCACTTT
TRBJ2-1 | many | TRBD2 | TRBV6-4 | CASSETSGGYNEQFF | TGTGCCAGCAGTGAAACTAGCGGGGGTTACAATGAGCAGTTCTTC
TRBJ1-2 | . | TRBD1 | TRBV6-6 | CASSRDRDDYGYTF | TGTGCCAGCAGTCGGGACAGGGACGACTATGGCTACACCTTC
TRBJ1-2 | . | . | TRBV6-5 | CASSHGGNGYTF | TGTGCCAGCAGCCATGGGGGGAATGGCTACACCTTC
TRBJ2-4 | . | TRBD2 | TRBV29-1 | CSVIGGRGVTKNIQYF | TGCAGCGTTATAGGGGGGCGGGGGGTTACCAAAAACATTCAGTACTTC
TRBJ2-6 | . | . | TRBV4-1 | CASSQDPGRGTTGANVLTF | TGCGCCAGCAGCCAAGACCCCGGCAGGGGAACAACTGGGGCCAACGTCCTGACTTTC
TRBJ2-6 | few | . | TRBV19 | CASSRSSGANVLTF | TGTGCCAGTAGTAGGAGCTCTGGGGCCAACGTCCTGACTTTC
TRBJ2-3 | once | TRBD2 | TRBV9 | CASSVTAGGITDTQYF | TGTGCCAGCAGCGTAACAGCGGGGGGGATCACAGATACGCAGTATTTT
TRBJ1-1 | . | TRBD1 | TRBV7-6 | CASSLWTGNEAFF | TGTGCCAGCAGCTTATGGACAGGGAATGAAGCTTTCTTT
TRBJ2-6 | . | . | TRBV27 | CASSSRGSGANVLTF | TGTGCCAGCAGTTCAAGGGGCTCTGGGGCCAACGTCCTGACTTTC
TRBJ2-5 | . | . | TRBV7-2 | CASSFGLETQYF | TGTGCCAGCAGCTTCGGGTTGGAGACCCAGTACTTC
TRBJ2-1 | few | TRBD2 | TRBV5-8 | CASSLGLAGDNEQFF | TGTGCCAGCAGCTTGGGACTAGCGGGGGACAATGAGCAGTTCTTC
TRBJ1-5 | few | . | TRBV30 | CAWSTGGNQPQHF | TGTGCCTGGTCGACAGGCGGCAATCAGCCCCAGCATTTT
TRBJ2-2 | few | . | TRBV5-4 | CASSREGGELFF | TGTGCCAGCAGCCGTGAGGGCGGGGAGCTGTTTTTT
TRBJ1-1 | few | TRBD1 | TRBV18 | CASSGSTGTEAFF | TGTGCCAGCTCAGGATCGACAGGGACTGAAGCTTTCTTT
TRBJ1-4 | . | . | TRBV7-9 | CASSLEGGVGKLFF | TGTGCCAGCAGCTTAGAAGGCGGGGTCGGAAAACTGTTTTTT
TRBJ2-2 | once | . | TRBV19 | CASRKIRGPSGLNTGELFF | TGTGCCAGTAGAAAAATCAGGGGCCCCAGTGGATTGAACACCGGGGAGCTGTTTTTT
TRBJ1-2 | . | TRBD1 | TRBV6-5 | CASTQGAERGYTF | TGTGCCAGCACTCAGGGGGCGGAAAGGGGCTACACCTTC
TRBJ2-5 | . | TRBD1 | TRBV5-1 | CASSQGQGGWETQYF | TGCGCCAGCAGCCAGGGACAGGGGGGATGGGAGACCCAGTACTTC
TRBJ2-7 | . | TRBD1 | TRBV5-4 | CASSFDRGPSYEQYF | TGTGCCAGCAGTTTTGACAGGGGGCCATCTTACGAGCAGTACTTC
TRBJ1-6 | . | TRBD1 | TRBV27 | CASSDNRGIYSPLHF | TGTGCCAGCAGTGACAACAGGGGTATATACTCACCCCTCCACTTT
TRBJ2-7 | . | TRBD1 | TRBV5-1 | CASSTRTGGTYEQYF | TGCGCCAGCAGCACCCGGACAGGGGGCACCTACGAGCAGTACTTC
TRBJ1-1 | . | . | TRBV5-5 | CASKGDTEAFF | TGTGCCAGCAAGGGGGACACTGAAGCTTTCTTT
TRBJ2-5 | few | . | TRBV7-7 | CASSLQVRETQYF | TGTGCTAGCAGCTTACAGGTTCGGGAGACCCAGTACTTC
TRBJ1-5 | once | TRBD1 | TRBV6-1 | CASSKRGTGDQPQHF | TGTGCCAGCAGCAAACGCGGGACAGGGGATCAGCCCCAGCATTTT
TRBJ2-5 | . | . | TRBV6-1 | CASRGAPETQYF | TGTGCCAGCAGGGGGGCCCCGGAGACCCAGTACTTC
TRBJ1-1 | . | . | TRBV14 | CASSRGMGRTEAFF | TGTGCCAGCAGCCGGGGCATGGGCCGGACTGAAGCTTTCTTT
TRBJ1-2 | . | . | TRBV4-3 | CASSQGTRGRNGYTF | TGCGCCAGCAGCCAGGGAACTCGGGGTAGGAATGGCTACACCTTC
TRBJ2-2 | . | TRBD2 | TRBV6-4 | CASTPTSGEGTGELFF | TGTGCCAGCACCCCCACTAGCGGGGAGGGCACCGGGGAGCTGTTTTTT
TRBJ1-1 | few | . | TRBV11-2 | CASSRRENTEAFF | TGTGCCAGCAGCCGCAGGGAGAACACTGAAGCTTTCTTT
TRBJ2-1 | . | TRBD2 | TRBV14 | CASSRGLAGDNEQFF | TGTGCCAGCAGCCGTGGACTAGCGGGGGACAATGAGCAGTTCTTC
TRBJ2-5 | . | TRBD2 | TRBV5-6 | CASSVGGTQETQYF | TGTGCCAGCAGCGTCGGGGGGACCCAAGAGACCCAGTACTTC
TRBJ1-1 | . | . | TRBV6-5 | CASSSPDSGYTEAFF | TGTGCCAGCAGTTCCCCGGACAGCGGTTACACTGAAGCTTTCTTT